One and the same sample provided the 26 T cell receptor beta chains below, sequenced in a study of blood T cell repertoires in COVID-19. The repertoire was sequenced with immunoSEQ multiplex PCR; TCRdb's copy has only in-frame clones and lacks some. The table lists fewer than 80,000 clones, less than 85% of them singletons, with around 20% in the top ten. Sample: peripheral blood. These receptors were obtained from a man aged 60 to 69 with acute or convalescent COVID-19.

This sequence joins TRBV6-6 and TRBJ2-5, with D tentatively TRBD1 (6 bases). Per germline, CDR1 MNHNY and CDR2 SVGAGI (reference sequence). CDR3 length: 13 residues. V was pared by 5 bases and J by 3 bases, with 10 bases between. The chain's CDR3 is CASSVNREETQYF. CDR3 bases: TGTGCCAGCAGTGTAAACAGGGAAGAGACCCAGTACTTC.

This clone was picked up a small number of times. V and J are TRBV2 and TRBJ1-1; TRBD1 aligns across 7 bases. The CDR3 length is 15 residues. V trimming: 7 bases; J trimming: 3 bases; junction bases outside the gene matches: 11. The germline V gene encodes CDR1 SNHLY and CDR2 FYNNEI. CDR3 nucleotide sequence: TGTGCCAGCACCCCGGATACAGGGGCATACACTGAAGCTTTCTTT. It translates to CASTPDTGAYTEAFF.

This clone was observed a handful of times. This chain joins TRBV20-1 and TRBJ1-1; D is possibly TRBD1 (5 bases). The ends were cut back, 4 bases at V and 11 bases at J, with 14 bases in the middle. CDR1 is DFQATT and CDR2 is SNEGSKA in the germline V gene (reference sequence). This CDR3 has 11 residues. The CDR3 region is CSANRAGMAFF. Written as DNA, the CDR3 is TGCAGTGCTAATCGGGCAGGGATGGCTTTCTTT.

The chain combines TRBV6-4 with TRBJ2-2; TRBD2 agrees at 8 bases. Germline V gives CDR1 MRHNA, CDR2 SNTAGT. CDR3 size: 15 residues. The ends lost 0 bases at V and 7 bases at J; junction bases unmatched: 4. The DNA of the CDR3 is TGTGCCAGCAGTGACTCGGGACTAGAGGGCGGGGAGCTGTTTTTT. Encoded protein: CASSDSGLEGGELFF.

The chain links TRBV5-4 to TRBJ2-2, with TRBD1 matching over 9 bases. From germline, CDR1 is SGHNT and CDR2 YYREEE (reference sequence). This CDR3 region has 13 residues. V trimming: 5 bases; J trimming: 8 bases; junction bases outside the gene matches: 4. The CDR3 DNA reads TGTGCCAGCAGTCGGACAGGGGTAGGGGAGCTGTTTTTT. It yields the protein CASSRTGVGELFF.

CDR3 residues: CANGLAATDTQYF. CDR3 sequence (DNA): TGTGCCAACGGACTAGCGGCCACAGATACGCAGTATTTT. The chain couples TRBV7-2 to TRBJ2-3; TRBD2 matches 10 bases. V lost 10 bases to trimming and J lost 2 bases; unmatched junction nucleotides: 3. The germline CDR1 and CDR2 sequences are SGHTA and FQGNSA. CDR3 length equals 13 residues.

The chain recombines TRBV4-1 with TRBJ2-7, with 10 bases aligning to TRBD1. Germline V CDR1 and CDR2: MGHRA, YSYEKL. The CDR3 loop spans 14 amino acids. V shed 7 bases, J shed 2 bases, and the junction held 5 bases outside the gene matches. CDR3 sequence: CASKDRGETYEQYF. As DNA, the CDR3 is TGCGCCAGCAAGGACAGGGGGGAAACCTACGAGCAGTACTTC.

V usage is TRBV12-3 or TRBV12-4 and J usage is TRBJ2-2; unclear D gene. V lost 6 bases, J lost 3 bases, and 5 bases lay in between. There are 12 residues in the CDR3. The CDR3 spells CASRYYTGELFF. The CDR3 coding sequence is TGTGCCAGCAGATACTACACCGGGGAGCTGTTTTTT.

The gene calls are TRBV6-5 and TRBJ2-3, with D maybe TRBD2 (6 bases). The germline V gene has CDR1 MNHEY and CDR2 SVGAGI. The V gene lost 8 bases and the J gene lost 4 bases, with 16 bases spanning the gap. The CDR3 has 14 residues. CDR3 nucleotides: TGTGCCAGCCAACTAACAAGGAGGGCAGATACGCAGTATTTT. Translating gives CASQLTRRADTQYF.

Here the CDR3 reads CASRTRLHGELFF. CDR3 bases: TGTGCCAGCAGGACGAGACTACACGGGGAGCTGTTTTTT. The V and J genes are TRBV7-2 and TRBJ2-2; possible D gene TRBD2, 5 bases. CDR3 size: 13 residues. CDR1 is SGHTA and CDR2 is FQGNSA in the germline V gene. Trimming shortened V by 6 bases and J by 7 bases, and 12 bases separated the two germline ends.

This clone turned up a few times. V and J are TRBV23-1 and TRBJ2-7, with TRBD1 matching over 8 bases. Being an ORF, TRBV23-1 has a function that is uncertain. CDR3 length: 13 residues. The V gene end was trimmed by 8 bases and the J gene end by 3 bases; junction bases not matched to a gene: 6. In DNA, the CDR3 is TGCGCCAGCCAGGGACAGGATATCTACGAGCAGTACGTC. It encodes CASQGQDIYEQYV.

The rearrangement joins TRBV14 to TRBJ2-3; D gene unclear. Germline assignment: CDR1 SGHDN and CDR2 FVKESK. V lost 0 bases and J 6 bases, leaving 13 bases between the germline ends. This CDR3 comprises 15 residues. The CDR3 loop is CASSQEKVLGDTQYF. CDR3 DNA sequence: TGTGCCAGCAGCCAAGAGAAGGTTCTCGGGGATACGCAGTATTTT.

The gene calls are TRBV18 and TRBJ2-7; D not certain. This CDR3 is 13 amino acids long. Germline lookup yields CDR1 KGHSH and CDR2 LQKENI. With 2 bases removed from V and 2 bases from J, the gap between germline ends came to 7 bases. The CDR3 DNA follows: TGTGCCAGCTCACCAAACGGTCCCTACGAGCAGTACGTC. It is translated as CASSPNGPYEQYV.

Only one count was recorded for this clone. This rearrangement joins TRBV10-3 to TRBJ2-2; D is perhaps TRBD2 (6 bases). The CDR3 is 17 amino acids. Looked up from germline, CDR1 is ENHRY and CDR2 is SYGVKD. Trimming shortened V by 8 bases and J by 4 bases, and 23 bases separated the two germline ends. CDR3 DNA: TGTGCCATCGCCGGTAATAGGGAGGCTTCGAGCACCGGGGAGCTGTTTTTT. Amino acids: CAIAGNREASSTGELFF.

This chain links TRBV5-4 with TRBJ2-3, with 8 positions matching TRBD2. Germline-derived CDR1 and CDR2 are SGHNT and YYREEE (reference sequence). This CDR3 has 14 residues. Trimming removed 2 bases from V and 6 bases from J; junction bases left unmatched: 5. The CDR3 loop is CASSLRGGGDTQYF. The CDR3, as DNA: TGTGCCAGCAGCTTACGGGGGGGCGGGGATACGCAGTATTTT.

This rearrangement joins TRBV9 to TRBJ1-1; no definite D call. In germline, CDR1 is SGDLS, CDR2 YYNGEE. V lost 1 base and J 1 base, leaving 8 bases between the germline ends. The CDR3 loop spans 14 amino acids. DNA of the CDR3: TGTGCCAGCAGCGTAATACCGGGGAACACTGAAGCTTTCTTT. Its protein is CASSVIPGNTEAFF.

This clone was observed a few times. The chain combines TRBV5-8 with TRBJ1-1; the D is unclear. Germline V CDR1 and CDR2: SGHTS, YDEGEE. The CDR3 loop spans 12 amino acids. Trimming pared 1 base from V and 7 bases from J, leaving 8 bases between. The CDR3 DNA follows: TGTGCCAGCAGCTTGATCGGGGTTGAAGCTTTCTTT. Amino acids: CASSLIGVEAFF.

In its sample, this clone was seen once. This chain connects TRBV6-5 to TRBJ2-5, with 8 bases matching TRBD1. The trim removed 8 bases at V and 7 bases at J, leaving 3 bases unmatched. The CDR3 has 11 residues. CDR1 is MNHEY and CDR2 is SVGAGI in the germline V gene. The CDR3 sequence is CASPGQVTQYF. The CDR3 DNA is TGTGCCAGCCCGGGACAGGTGACCCAGTACTTC.

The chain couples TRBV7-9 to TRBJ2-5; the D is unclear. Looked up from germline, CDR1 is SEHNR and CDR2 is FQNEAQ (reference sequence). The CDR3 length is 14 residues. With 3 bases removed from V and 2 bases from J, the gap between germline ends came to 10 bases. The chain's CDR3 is CASSFSTPQETQYF. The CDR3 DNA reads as TGTGCCAGCAGCTTCTCCACTCCTCAAGAGACCCAGTACTTC.

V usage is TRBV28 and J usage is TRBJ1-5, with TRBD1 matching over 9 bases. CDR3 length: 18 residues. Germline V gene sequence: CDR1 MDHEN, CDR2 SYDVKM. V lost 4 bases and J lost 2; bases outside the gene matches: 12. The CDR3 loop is CASSSSGTGILGNQPQHF. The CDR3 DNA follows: TGTGCCAGCAGTTCAAGTGGGACAGGGATATTAGGCAATCAGCCCCAGCATTTT.

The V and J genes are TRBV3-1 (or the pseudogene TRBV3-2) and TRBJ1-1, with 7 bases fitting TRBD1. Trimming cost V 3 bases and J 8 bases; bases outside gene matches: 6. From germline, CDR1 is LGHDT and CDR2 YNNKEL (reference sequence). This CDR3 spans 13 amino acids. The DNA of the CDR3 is TGTGCCAGCAGCCACAGACAGGGCATCGAAGCTTTCTTT. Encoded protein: CASSHRQGIEAFF.

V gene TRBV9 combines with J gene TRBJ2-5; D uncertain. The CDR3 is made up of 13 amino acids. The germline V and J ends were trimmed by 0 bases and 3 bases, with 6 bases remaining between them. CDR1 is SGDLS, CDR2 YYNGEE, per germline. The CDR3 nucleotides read TGTGCCAGCAGCGTAGGTCTAGAAGAGACCCAGTACTTC. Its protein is CASSVGLEETQYF.

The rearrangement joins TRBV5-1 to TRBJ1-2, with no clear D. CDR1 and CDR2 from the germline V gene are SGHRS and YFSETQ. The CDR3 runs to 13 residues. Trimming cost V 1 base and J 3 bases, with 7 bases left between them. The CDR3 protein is CASSLTRDYGYTF. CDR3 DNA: TGCGCCAGCAGCTTGACTCGGGACTATGGCTACACCTTC.

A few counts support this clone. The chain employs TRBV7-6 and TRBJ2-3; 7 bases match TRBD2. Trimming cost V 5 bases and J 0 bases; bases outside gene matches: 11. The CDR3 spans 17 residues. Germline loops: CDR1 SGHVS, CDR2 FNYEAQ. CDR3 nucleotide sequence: TGTGCCAGCAGCCGCGGCATAGCGGGTTCTAGCACAGATACGCAGTATTTT. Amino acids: CASSRGIAGSSTDTQYF.

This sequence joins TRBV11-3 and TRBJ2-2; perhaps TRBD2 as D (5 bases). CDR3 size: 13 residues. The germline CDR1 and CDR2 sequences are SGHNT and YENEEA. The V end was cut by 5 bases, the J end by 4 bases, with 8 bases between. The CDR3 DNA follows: TGTGCCAGCAGCCGAGGGTCCACCGGGGAGCTGTTTTTT. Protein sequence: CASSRGSTGELFF.

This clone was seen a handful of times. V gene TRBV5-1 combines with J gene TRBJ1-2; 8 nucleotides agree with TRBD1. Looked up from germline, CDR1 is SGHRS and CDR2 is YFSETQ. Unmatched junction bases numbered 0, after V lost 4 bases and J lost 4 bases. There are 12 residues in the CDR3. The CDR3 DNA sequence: TGCGCCAGCAGCGGACAGGGCTATGGCTACACCTTC. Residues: CASSGQGYGYTF. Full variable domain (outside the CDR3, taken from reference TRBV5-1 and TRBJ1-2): KAGVTQTPRYLIKTRGQQVTLSCSPISGHRSVSWYQQTPGQGLQFLFEYFSETQRNKGNFPGRFSGRQFSNSRSEMNVSTLELGDSALYLCASSGQGYGYTFGSGTRLTVV.